These 4 T cell receptor beta chains share one sample of origin, sequenced in a study of CD8 T cells in ankylosing spondylitis. Overall study findings and caveats: What appeared characteristic of ankylosing spondylitis blood was a TCR beta motif of eight highly homologous variants.

TCRdb processed the 5' RACE reads anew with MiXCR; each CDR3 protein has one entry. The table shows about 840,000 distinct CDR3 sequences, with about 11% occurring only once. Their cognate antigens are unknown. Sequenced material: blood, either unsorted or a sorted T cell fraction (not recorded which). These receptors were collected from a male donor with ankylosing spondylitis.

J is TRBJ2-1 and V is TRBV9; no reliable D call. CDR3 size: 14 residues. CDR1 and CDR2 from the germline V gene are SGDLS and YYNGEE. The V end lost 0 bases, the J end lost 8 bases, and 12 bases lay between the germline ends. This CDR3 reads CASSVDPSSDEQFF. In DNA form, the CDR3 reads TGTGCCAGCAGCGTAGACCCCTCCTCGGATGAGCAGTTCTTC.

The sample holds many counts of this clonotype. V is TRBV5-8 and J is TRBJ2-7, with D possibly being TRBD2 (6 bases). CDR3 length: 14 residues. Deletions cut 1 base from V and 4 bases from J, with 12 bases between. CDR1 and CDR2 (germline): SGHTS, YDEGEE. In DNA, the CDR3 is TGTGCCAGCAGCTTGTTAGCGGAGGTGTACGAGCAGTACTTC. Amino acid sequence: CASSLLAEVYEQYF.

This clonotype showed up many times. The V gene is TRBV12-3 or TRBV12-4, the J gene TRBJ2-7; the D is unclear. V was cut by 1 base and J by 1 base, with 14 bases left in between. The CDR3 extends over 16 amino acids. The CDR3 region is CASSLGGWEPSYEQYF. CDR3 coding DNA: TGTGCCAGCAGTTTAGGGGGTTGGGAACCTTCCTACGAGCAGTACTTC.

The chain employs TRBV6-2 or TRBV6-3 and TRBJ2-5; 7 bases align to TRBD1. After removal of 8 bases from V and 2 bases from J, the junction contained 8 bases not matched to a gene. The germline V gene encodes CDR1 MNHEY and CDR2 SVGEGT. This CDR3 spans 14 amino acids. This CDR3 reads CASFLGRGQETQYF. The CDR3 bases are TGTGCCAGCTTCCTGGGCAGGGGGCAAGAGACCCAGTACTTC.